This T cell receptor (beta chain) originates from a study of cytomegalovirus exposure and HLA in healthy donors. PCR primers comprised 60 Vbeta and 13 Jbeta primers. Profiling relied on immunoSEQ multiplex PCR, and the TCRdb table lists in-frame clones only, not all of them. Listed are roughly 80,000 clones; about 1.1% falls within the top ten. As concerns this clone: Its antigen is not identified.

Study-level points and caveats: In a later analysis, HLA-associated TCR beta chains were more clonally expanded than equally common others. An apparent linkage of common viral pathogens to several of the most significant clusters emerged in a later analysis. In a later analysis, at a false discovery rate of 0.05, about 15,000 TCR beta sequences were associated with HLA alleles.

This CDR3 comprises 12 residues. Deletions cut 0 bases from V and 4 bases from J, with 7 bases between. Germline lookup yields CDR1 GTSNPN and CDR2 SVGIG (reference sequence). The sample consisted of PBMCs. This rearrangement joins TRBV30 to TRBJ2-7; D gene unclear. The clonotype originates from a woman between 25 and 40 years old in good health and CMV-seronegative. CDR3 protein: CAWSVSVYEQYF. The DNA of the CDR3 is TGTGCCTGGAGTGTGTCAGTTTACGAGCAGTACTTC.